A selection of T cell receptor beta chains follows, all from one sample in a study of siplizumab effects on memory and regulatory T cells. The table came from immunoSEQ multiplex PCR; TCRdb's copy has only in-frame clones and leaves some out. The sample has fewer than 85,000 clones, over 90% seen once. Sequenced input: CD8+ T cells sorted from blood. All receptors come from a human donor in good health. The CDR3 runs from the conserved cysteine through the conserved F or W. Size is stated for part of the rows, as once, few or many counts, or as a class when the clone is expanded.

v_call clone_size cdr3_length cdr3_aa
TRBV10-3 . 14 CAISEPRQGYEQYF
TRBV4-1 . 15 CASSARAGFNEKLFF
TRBV7-9 . 17 CASSSNSGTQGIYEQYF
TRBV27 . 12 CASSYSSYEQYF
TRBV4-2 . 17 CASSQGTGGLVGEKLFF
TRBV13 . 17 CASSPYGLAGSYNEQFF
TRBV4-1 once 20 CASSQEGTGAVLSGANVLTF
TRBV7-2 . 13 CASRSGLTYEQYF
TRBV11-2 . 13 CASSLGLKNIQYF
TRBV28 . 14 CASSLGGIYNEQFF
TRBV28 . 12 CASRPGNQPQHF
TRBV7-8 . 15 CASSPAWGPGYGYTF
TRBV28 . 18 CASSSPRGRISMNTEAFF
TRBV4-2 . 15 CASSQERGPGTEAFF
TRBV28 once 13 CATTSGLTDTQYF
TRBV25-1 . 14 CASSESGWTDEQYF
TRBV6-5 once 16 CASSYSTGPIFYEQYF
TRBV9 . 13 CASSLAGGYEQYF
TRBV27 . 16 CASTPRLGTYNYGYTF
TRBV2 . 14 CASSEVWDNQPQHF
TRBV19 once 15 CASSYRLFFTDTQYF
TRBV9 once 16 CASSATGTPKDNEQFF
TRBV2 . 16 CASNPGGDVGNQPQHF
TRBV7-9 . 12 CASRSGADEQYF
TRBV7-6 . 18 CASSLAGLSPSGANVLTF
TRBV28 few 16 CASSPRTDSNTGELFF
TRBV13 . 16 CASSWAELAGDAEQFF
TRBV19 . 15 CASSITYRGSGEQYF
TRBV20-1 few 10 CSARDYEQYF
TRBV6-5 . 14 CASSYSKANTEAFF
TRBV27 . 16 CASSSLLAGGPYEQYF
TRBV7-9 . 11 CASSSDYGYTF
TRBV28 . 14 CASSPRGTNEKLFF
TRBV27 . 14 CASSFQGADTEAFF
TRBV5-4 . 13 CASSLGTGQGVTF
TRBV7-6 . 15 CASSFAAGTPDEQYF
TRBV5-8 . 14 CASNIAVRTGELFF